This T cell receptor (beta chain) was captured by sequencing in a study of cytotoxic CD8 clonotypes in ibrutinib-treated CLL. Here immunoSEQ multiplex PCR was the method, and the copy in TCRdb shows in-frame clones only, minus some. This sample has fewer than 100,000 clones, with about 86% found just once. CDR3 length: 15 residues. Trimming left V 4 bases short and J 4 bases short, with 15 bases between. The germline gives CDR1 MNHEY, CDR2 SVGAGI. V usage is TRBV6-5 and J usage is TRBJ2-3; possibly TRBD2 for D (5 bases). The receptor was derived from a human donor with chronic lymphocytic leukemia. The specimen was PBMCs, collected before ibrutinib treatment. The CDR3 nucleotides are TGTGCCAGCAGTTTAGACCGCGGGTCCGCAGATACGCAGTATTTT. Protein: CASSLDRGSADTQYF.